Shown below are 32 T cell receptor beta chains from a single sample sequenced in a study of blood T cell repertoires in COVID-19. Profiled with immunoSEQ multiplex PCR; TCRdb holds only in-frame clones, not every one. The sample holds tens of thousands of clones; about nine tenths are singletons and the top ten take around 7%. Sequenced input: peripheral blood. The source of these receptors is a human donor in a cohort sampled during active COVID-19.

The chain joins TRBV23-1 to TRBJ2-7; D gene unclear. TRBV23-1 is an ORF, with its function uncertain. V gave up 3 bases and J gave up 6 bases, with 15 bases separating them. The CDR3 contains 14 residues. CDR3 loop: CASSHPTRPGEQYF. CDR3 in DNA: TGCGCCAGCAGTCATCCCACGAGGCCCGGCGAGCAGTACTTC.

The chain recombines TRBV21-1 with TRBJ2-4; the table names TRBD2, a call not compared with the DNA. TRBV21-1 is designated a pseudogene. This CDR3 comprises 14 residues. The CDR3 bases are TGTGCCAGCCCTCCGGGGTTAGCCAAAAACATTCAGTACTTC. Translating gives CASPPGLAKNIQYF.

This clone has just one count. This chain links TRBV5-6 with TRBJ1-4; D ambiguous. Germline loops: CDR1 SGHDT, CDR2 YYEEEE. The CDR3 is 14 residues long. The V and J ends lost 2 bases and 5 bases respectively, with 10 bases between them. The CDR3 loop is CASSLTWENEKLFF. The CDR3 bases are TGTGCCAGCAGCTTAACGTGGGAGAATGAAAAACTGTTTTTT.

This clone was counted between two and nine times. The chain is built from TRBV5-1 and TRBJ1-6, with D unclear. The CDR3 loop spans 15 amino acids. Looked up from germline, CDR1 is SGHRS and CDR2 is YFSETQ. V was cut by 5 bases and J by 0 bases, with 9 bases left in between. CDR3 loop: CASSETSSYNSPLHF. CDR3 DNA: TGCGCCAGCAGTGAAACTTCCTCCTATAATTCACCCCTCCACTTT.

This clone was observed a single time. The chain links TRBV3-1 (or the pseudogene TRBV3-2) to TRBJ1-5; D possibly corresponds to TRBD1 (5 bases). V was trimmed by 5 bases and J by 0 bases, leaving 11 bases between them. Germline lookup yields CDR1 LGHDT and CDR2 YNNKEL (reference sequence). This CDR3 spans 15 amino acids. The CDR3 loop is CASSVGGNSNQPQHF. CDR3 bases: TGTGCCAGCAGCGTGGGGGGGAATAGCAATCAGCCCCAGCATTTT.

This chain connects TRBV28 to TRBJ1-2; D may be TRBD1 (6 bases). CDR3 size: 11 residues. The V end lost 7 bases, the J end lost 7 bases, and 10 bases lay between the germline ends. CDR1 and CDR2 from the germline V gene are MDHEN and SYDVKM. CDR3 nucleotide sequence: TGTGCCAGCATCTCAGGGGTTGGCTACACCTTC. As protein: CASISGVGYTF.

CDR3 in amino acids: CASSQERFATGGLSEQYF. The CDR3 DNA is TGTGCCAGCAGCCAAGAGAGATTCGCGACAGGGGGTTTGAGCGAGCAGTACTTC. The chain has TRBV14 and TRBJ2-7; 9 bases line up with TRBD1. The CDR3 covers 18 residues. Germline trimming cut 0 bases from V and 6 bases from J; bases unmatched to any gene: 15. Per germline, CDR1 SGHDN and CDR2 FVKESK.

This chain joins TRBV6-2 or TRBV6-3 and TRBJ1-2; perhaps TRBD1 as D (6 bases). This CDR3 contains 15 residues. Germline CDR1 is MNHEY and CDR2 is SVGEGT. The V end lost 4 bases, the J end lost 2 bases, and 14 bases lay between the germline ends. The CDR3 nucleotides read TGTGCCAGCAGTTTAACAGGGCCCTCCAACTATGGCTACACCTTC. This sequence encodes CASSLTGPSNYGYTF.

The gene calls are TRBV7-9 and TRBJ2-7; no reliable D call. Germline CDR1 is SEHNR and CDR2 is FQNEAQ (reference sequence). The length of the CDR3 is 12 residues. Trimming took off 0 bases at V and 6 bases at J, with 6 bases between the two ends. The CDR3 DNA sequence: TGTGCCAGCAGCTTAGCGGCAGTCGAGCAGTACTTC. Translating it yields CASSLAAVEQYF.

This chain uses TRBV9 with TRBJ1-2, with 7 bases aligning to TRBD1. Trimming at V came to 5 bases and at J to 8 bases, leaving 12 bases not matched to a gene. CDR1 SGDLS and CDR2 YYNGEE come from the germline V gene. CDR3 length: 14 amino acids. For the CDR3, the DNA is TGTGCCAGCAGTTATACAGGGGAAAGGAGAGGCTACACCTTC. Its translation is CASSYTGERRGYTF.

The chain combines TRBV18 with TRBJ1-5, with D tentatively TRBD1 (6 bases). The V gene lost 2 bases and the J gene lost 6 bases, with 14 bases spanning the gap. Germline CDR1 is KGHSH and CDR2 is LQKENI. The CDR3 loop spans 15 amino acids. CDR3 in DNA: TGTGCCAGCTCACCATCGGGGGGCGTTGGTCAGCCCCAGCATTTT. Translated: CASSPSGGVGQPQHF.

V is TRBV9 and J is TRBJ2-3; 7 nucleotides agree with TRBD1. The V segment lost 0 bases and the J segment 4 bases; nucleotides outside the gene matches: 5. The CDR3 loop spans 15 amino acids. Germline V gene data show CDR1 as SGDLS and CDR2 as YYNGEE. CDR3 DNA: TGTGCCAGCAGCGTAGCTCCGGGGACAGCAGATACGCAGTATTTT. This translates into CASSVAPGTADTQYF.

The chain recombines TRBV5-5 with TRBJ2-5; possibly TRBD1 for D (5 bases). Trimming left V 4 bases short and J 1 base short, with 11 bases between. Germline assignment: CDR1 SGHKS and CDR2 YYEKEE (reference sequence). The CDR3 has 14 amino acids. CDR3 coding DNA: TGTGCCAGCAGCGCCTGGGGCGGCCAAGAGACCCAGTACTTC. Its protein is CASSAWGGQETQYF. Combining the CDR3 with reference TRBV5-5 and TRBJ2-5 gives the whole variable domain DAGVTQSPTHLIKTRGQQVTLRCSPISGHKSVSWYQQVLGQGPQFIFQYYEKEERGRGNFPDRFSARQFPNYSSELNVNALLLGDSALYLCASSAWGGQETQYFGPGTRLLVL.

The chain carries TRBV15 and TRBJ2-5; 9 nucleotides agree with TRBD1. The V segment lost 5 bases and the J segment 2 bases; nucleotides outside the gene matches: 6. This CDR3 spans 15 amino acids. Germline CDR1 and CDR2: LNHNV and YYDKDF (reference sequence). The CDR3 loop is CATSRSTGGQETQYF. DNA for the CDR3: TGTGCCACCAGCCGTTCGACAGGGGGACAAGAGACCCAGTACTTC.

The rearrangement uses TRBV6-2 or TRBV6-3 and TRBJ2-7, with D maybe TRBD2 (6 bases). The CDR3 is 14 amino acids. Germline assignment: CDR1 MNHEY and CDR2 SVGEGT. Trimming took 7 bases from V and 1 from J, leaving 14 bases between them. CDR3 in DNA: TGTGCCAGCACCCCGACTAGTATGTCCTACGAGCAGTACTTC. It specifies CASTPTSMSYEQYF.

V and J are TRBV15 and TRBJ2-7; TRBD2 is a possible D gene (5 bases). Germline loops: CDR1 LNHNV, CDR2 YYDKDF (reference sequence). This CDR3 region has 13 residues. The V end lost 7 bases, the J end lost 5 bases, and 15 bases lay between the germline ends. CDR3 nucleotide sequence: TGTGCCACCAAAGAGAGGGCGTTGGACGAGCAGTACTTC. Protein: CATKERALDEQYF.

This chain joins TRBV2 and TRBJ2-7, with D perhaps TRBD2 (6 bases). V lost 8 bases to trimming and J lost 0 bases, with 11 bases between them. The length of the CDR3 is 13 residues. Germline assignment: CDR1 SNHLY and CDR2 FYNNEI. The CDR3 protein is CASSMGGSYEQYF. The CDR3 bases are TGTGCCAGCTCCATGGGGGGCTCCTACGAGCAGTACTTC.

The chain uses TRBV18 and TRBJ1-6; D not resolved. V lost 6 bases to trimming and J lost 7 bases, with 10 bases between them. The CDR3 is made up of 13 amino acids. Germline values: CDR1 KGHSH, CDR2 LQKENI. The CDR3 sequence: CASSPGGNSPLHF. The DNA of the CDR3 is TGTGCCAGCTCCCCGGGTGGGAATTCACCCCTCCACTTT.

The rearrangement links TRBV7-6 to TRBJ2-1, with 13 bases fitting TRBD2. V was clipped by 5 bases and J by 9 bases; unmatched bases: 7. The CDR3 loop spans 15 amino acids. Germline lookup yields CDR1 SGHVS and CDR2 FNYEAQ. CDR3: CASSQWTSGSSEQFF. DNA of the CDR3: TGTGCCAGCAGCCAGTGGACTAGCGGGAGTTCTGAGCAGTTCTTC. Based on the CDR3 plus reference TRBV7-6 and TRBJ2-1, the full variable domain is GAGVSQSPRYKVTKRGQDVALRCDPISGHVSLYWYRQALGQGPEFLTYFNYEAQQDKSGLPNDRFSAERPEGSISTLTIQRTEQRDSAMYRCASSQWTSGSSEQFFGPGTRLTVL.

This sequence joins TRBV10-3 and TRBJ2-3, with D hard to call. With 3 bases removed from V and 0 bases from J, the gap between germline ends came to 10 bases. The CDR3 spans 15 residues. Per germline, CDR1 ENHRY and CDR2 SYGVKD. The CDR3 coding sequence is TGTGCCATCAGTGATCCCGGTAACAGCACAGATACGCAGTATTTT. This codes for CAISDPGNSTDTQYF.

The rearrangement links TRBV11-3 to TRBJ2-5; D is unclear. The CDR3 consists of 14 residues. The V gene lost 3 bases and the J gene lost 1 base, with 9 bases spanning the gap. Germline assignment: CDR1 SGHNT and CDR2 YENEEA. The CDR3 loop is CASSFGNGQETQYF. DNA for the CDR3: TGTGCCAGCAGCTTCGGTAACGGCCAAGAGACCCAGTACTTC. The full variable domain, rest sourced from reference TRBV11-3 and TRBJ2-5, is EAGVVQSPRYKIIEKKQPVAFWCNPISGHNTLYWYLQNLGQGPELLIRYENEEAVDDSQLPKDRFSAERLKGVDSTLKIQPAELGDSAVYLCASSFGNGQETQYFGPGTRLLVL.

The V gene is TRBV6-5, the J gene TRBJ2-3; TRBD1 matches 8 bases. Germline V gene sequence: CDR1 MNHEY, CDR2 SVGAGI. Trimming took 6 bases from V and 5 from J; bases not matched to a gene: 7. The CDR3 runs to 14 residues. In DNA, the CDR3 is TGTGCCAGCAGCTACAGGGGGTCAGGAGATACGCAGTATTTT. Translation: CASSYRGSGDTQYF.

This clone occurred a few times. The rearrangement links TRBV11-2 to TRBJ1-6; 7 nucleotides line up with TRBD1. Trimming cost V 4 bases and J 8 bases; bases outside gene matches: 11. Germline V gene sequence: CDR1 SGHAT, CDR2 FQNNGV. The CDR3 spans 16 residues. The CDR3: CASSSAYRGRYSPLHF. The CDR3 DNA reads TGTGCCAGCAGCTCCGCCTACAGGGGACGGTATTCACCCCTCCACTTT.

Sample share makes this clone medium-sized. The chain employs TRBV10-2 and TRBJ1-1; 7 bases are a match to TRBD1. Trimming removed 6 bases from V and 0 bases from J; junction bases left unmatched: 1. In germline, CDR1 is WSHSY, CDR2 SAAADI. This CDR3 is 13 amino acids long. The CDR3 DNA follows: TGCGCCAGCAGGGGACAGATGAACACTGAAGCTTTCTTT. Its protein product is CASRGQMNTEAFF.

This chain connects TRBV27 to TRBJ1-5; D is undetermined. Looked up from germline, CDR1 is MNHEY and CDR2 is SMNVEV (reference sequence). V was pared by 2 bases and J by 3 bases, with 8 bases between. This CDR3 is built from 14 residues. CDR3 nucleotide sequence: TGTGCCAGCAGTTTACGACGGGACAATCAGCCCCAGCATTTT. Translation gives CASSLRRDNQPQHF.

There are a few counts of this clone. For the CDR3, the DNA is TGTGCCAGCAGCCTTGGACTAGCGGGATGCTACGAGCAGTACTTC. Its translation: CASSLGLAGCYEQYF. V usage is TRBV3-1 (or the pseudogene TRBV3-2) and J usage is TRBJ2-7; TRBD2 matches 12 bases. The CDR3 consists of 15 residues. Germline V gives CDR1 LGHDT, CDR2 YNNKEL (reference sequence). V lost 4 bases to trimming and J lost 3 bases; unmatched junction nucleotides: 4.

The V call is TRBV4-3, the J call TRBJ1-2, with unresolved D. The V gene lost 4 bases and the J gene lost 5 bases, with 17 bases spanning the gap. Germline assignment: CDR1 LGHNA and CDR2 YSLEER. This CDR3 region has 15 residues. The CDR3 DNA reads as TGCGCCAGCAGCCTCAACACCGGCTCGAGGTATGGCTACACCTTC. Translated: CASSLNTGSRYGYTF.

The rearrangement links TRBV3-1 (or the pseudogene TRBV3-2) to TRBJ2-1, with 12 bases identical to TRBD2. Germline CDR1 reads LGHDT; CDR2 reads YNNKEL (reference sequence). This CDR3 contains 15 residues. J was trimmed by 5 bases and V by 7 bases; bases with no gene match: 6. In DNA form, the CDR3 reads TGTGCCAGCAAGCGGACTAGCGGGGCTAACAATGAGCAGTTCTTC. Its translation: CASKRTSGANNEQFF.

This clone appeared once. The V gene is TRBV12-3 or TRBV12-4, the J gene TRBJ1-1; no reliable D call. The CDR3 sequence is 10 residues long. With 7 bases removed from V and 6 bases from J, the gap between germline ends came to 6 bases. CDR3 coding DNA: TGTGCCAGCAACTACCCTGAAGCTTTCTTT. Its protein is CASNYPEAFF.

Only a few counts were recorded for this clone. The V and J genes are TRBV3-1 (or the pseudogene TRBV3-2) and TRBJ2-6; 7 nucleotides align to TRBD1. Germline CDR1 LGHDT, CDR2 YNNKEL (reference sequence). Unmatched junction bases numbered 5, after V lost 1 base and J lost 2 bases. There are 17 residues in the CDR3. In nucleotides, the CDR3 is TGTGCCAGCAGCCAAGGAAACAGGGGCGCTGGGGCCAACGTCCTGACTTTC. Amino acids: CASSQGNRGAGANVLTF.

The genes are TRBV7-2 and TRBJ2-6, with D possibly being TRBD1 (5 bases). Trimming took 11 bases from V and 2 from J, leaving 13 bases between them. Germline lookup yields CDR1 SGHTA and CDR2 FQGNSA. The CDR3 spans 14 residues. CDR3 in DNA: TGTGCCCGCTTGAAGGGGACTGGGGCCAACGTCCTGACTTTC. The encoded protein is CARLKGTGANVLTF.

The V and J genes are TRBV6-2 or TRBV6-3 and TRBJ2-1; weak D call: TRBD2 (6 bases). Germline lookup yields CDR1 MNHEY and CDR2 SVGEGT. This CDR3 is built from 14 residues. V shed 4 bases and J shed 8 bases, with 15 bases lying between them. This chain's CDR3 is CASSFRDWGDEQFF. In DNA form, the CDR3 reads TGTGCCAGCAGTTTTCGGGACTGGGGGGATGAGCAGTTCTTC.